This TCR beta chain was captured by sequencing in a study of identical twins. The study, taken as a whole, reports: Among out-of-frame alpha sequences shared by twins, low generation probability occurred in excess. Beta clonotypes that were abundant in cord blood contained fewer insertions, a pattern absent from memory repertoires.

Looked up from germline, CDR1 is DFQATT and CDR2 is SNEGSKA (reference sequence). The CDR3 sequence is 13 residues long. V was pared by 6 bases and J by 6 bases, with 16 bases between. cDNA molecules carried unique molecular identifiers, and template switching added a universal primer site. TCRdb re-analysed the 5' RACE reads in MiXCR, keeping a single row per CDR3 protein. The sample has some 570,000 distinct CDR3 sequences, more than 20% seen once. Regarding this clonotype: The antigen is undetermined.

The same data also contributed to another study, on yellow fever vaccine responses in identical twins. As reported in that work: Reportedly, twins' vaccine T cell responses looked partly convergent and partly personalized.

V usage is TRBV20-1 and J usage is TRBJ2-3, with D hard to call. Sequencing input: CD4+ T cells sorted from blood. The receptor comes from a woman in her late teens or twenties in good health. The DNA for the CDR3 is TGCAGTGCCGAGTGGCCTCTTTGGGATACGCAGTATTTT. Amino acid sequence: CSAEWPLWDTQYF.